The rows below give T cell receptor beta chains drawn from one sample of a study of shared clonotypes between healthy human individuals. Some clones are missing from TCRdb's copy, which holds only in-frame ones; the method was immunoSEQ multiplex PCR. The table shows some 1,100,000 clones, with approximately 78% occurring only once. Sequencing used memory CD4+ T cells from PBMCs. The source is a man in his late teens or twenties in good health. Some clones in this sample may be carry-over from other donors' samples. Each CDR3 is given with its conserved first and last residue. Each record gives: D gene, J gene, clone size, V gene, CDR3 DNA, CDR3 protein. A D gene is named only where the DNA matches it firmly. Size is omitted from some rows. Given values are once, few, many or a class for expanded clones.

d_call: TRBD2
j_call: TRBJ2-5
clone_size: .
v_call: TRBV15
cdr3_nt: TGTGCCACCAGCAGAACCCTATTGACTAGCGGGAGTAGGGAGACCCAGTACTTC
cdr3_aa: CATSRTLLTSGSRETQYF

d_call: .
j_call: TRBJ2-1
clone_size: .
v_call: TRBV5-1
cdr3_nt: TGCGCCAGCTCTCCCGGCCACATCTGGGGCAATGAGCAGTTCTTC
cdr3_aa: CASSPGHIWGNEQFF

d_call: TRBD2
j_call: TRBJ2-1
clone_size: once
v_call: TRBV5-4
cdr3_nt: TGTGCCAGCAGCTTAGGACTAGCGGGAGGTATTTACAATGAGCAGTTCTTC
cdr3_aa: CASSLGLAGGIYNEQFF

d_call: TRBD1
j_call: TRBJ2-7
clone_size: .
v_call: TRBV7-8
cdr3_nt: TGTGCCAGCAGCCAAAGCACCGGGACAGGGGCGTTCCTTTCCTACGAGCAGTACTTC
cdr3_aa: CASSQSTGTGAFLSYEQYF

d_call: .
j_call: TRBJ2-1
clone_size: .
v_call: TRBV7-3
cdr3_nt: TGTGCCAGCAGCTTAAGGAGTAGGAATGAGCAGTTCTTC
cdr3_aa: CASSLRSRNEQFF

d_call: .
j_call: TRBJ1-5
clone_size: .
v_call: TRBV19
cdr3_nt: TGTGCCAGTAGTACACAGCCAAGGATCCGCAATCAGCCCCAGCATTTT
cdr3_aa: CASSTQPRIRNQPQHF

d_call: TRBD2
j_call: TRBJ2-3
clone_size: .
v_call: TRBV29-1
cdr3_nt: TGCAGCGTTTCCGGGCGGGAGGGCACAGATACGCAGTATTTT
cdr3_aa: CSVSGREGTDTQYF

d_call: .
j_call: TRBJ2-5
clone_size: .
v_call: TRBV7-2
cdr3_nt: TGTGCCAGCAGCCAGCGGGCCTCCACCCAGTACTTC
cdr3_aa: CASSQRASTQYF

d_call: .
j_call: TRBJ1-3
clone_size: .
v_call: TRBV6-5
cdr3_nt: TGTGCCAGCAGTTCTCAGCGTCCGAGCTCTGGAAACACCATATATTTT
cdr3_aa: CASSSQRPSSGNTIYF

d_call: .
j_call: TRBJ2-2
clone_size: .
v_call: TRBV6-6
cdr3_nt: TGTGCCAGCAGCCCCCGGACGAGTGACGGGGAGCTGTTTTTT
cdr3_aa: CASSPRTSDGELFF

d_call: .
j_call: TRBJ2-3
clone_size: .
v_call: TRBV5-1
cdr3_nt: TGCGCCAGCGTCCTCACCCCCGGTAACGCAGATACGCAGTATTTT
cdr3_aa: CASVLTPGNADTQYF

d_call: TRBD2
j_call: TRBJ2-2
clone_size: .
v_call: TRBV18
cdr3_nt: TGTGCCAGCTCACCTCGACTAGCGGGAGGTCCCGGGGAGCTGTTTTTT
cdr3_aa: CASSPRLAGGPGELFF

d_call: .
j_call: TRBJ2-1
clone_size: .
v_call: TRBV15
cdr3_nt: TGTGCCACCAGCTTCGGCAAGTCGGGGCCGGATAGTGAGCAGTTCTTC
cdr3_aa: CATSFGKSGPDSEQFF

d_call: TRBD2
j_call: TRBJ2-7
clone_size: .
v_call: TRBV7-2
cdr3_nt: TGTGCCAGCAGCTTTCGGCGGGAGGACCCCGAGCAGTACTTC
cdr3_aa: CASSFRREDPEQYF

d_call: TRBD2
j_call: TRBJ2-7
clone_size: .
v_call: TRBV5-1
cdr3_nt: TGCGCCAGCAGCAAAATAGCGGGAGTTCAGAACGAGCAGTACTTC
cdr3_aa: CASSKIAGVQNEQYF

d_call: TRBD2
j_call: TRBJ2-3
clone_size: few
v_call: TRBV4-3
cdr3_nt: TGCGCCAGCAGCCAGGCGACTAGCGGGCCCACAGATACGCAGTATTTT
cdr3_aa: CASSQATSGPTDTQYF

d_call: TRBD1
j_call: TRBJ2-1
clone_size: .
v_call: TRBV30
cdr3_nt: TGTGCCAGAGACAGGGACTCCTACAATGAGCAGTTCTTC
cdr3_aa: CARDRDSYNEQFF

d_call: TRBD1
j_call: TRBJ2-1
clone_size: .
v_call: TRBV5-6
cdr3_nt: TGTGCCAGCAGCTTGGGGGACAGTTACAATGAGCAGTTCTTC
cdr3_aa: CASSLGDSYNEQFF

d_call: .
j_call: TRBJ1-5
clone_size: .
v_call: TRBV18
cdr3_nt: TGTGCCAGCTCCCTCGGCGCGGTCAGCAATCAGCCCCAGCATTTT
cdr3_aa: CASSLGAVSNQPQHF

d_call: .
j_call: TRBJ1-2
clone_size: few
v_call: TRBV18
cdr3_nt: TGTGCCAGCTCACCGGCTTTTGGGGGCCTCTATGGCTACACCTTC
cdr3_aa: CASSPAFGGLYGYTF

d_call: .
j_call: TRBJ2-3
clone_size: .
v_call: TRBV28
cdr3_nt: TGTGCCAGCAGTTTCTACCCCGATACGCAGTATTTT
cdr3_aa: CASSFYPDTQYF

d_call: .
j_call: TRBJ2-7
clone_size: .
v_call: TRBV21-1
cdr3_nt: TGTGCCAGCAGAAAAGCGGTAGGAGCCTACGAGCAGTACTTC
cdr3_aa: CASRKAVGAYEQYF

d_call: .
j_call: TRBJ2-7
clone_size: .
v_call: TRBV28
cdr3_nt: TGTGCCAGCAGTTTATCATACGGGGGGCAGTACTTC
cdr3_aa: CASSLSYGGQYF

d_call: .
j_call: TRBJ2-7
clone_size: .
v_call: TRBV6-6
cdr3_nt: TGTGCCAGCAGCCGCCCAGGAGGCTACGAGCAGTACTTC
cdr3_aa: CASSRPGGYEQYF

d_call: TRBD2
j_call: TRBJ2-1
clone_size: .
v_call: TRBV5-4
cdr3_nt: TGTGCCAGCAGCAGCGGGGCCGTCAATGAGCAGTTCTTC
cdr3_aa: CASSSGAVNEQFF

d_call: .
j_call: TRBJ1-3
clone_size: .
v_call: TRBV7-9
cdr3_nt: TGTGCCAGCAGCTTTTCAGGAAACACCATATATTTT
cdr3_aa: CASSFSGNTIYF

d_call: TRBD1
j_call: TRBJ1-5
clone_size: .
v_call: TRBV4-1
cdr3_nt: TGCGCCAGCAGCCAAGCCCCGGGACAGAGCAATCAGCCCCAGCATTTT
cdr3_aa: CASSQAPGQSNQPQHF

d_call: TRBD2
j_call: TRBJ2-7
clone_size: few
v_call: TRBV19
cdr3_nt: TGTGCCAGTAAGGGTACGACTAGCGGGAGCCACGAGCAGTACTTC
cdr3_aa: CASKGTTSGSHEQYF

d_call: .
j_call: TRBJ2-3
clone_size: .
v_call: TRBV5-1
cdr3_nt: TGCGCCAGCAGCTTCTATCTGGTGAGGACTAGCACAGATACGCAGTATTTT
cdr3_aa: CASSFYLVRTSTDTQYF

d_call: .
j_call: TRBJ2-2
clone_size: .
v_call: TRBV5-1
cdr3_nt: TGCGCCAGCAGCTTATCGATCCGCAGGGTCCCCTTTTCAAACACCGGGGAGCTGTTTTTT
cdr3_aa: CASSLSIRRVPFSNTGELFF

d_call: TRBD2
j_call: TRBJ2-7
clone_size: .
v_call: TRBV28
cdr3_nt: TGTGCCACCTACGGGGGGGGTGTAAAGCAGTACTTC
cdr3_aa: CATYGGGVKQYF

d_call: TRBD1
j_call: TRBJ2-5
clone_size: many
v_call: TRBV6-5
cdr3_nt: TGTGCCAGCAGGGCAGGACAGGGGGCAGAGACCCAGTACTTC
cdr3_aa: CASRAGQGAETQYF

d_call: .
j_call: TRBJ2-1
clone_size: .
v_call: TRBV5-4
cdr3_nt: TGTGCCAGCAGCCCTTCGACGGTATACAATGAGCAGTTCTTC
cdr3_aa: CASSPSTVYNEQFF

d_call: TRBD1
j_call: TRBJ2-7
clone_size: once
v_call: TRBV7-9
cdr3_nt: TGTGCCAGCAGCTCCGACAGGGTACTCGCCTACGAGCAGTACTTC
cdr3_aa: CASSSDRVLAYEQYF

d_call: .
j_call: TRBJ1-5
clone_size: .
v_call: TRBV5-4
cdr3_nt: TGTGCCAGCAGCCAAGGGGGAGGCAATCAGCCCCAGCATTTT
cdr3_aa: CASSQGGGNQPQHF

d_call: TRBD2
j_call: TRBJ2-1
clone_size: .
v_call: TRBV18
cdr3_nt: TGTGCCAGCTCACCAGGGACTAGCGGGAGAAACGAGCAGTTCTTC
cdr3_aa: CASSPGTSGRNEQFF

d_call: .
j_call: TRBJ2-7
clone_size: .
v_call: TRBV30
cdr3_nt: TGTGCCTGGAGTGTAAAATACCTATACGAGCAGTACTTC
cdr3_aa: CAWSVKYLYEQYF

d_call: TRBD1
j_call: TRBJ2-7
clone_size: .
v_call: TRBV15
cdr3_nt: TGTGCCACCAGCAGAGGGACAGGGGCTATGGACGAGCAGTACTTC
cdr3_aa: CATSRGTGAMDEQYF

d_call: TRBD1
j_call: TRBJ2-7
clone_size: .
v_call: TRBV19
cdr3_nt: TGTGCCAGTAGGCCCCGACAGGGGGTAACCTACGAGCAGTACTTC
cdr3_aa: CASRPRQGVTYEQYF

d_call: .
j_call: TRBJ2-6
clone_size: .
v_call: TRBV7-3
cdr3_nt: TGTGCCAGCAGCCTCGATTTCGGGGGCGGTGGGGCCAACGTCCTGACTTTC
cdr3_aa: CASSLDFGGGGANVLTF

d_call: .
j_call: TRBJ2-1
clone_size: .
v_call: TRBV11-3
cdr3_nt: TGTGCCAGCAGCTTTGGCCTGAGCTCCTACAATGAGCAGTTCTTC
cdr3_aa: CASSFGLSSYNEQFF

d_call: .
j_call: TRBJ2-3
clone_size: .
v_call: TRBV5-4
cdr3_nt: TGTGCCAGCAGCTTGGCCGGGTCTTCTAGCACAGATACGCAGTATTTT
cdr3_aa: CASSLAGSSSTDTQYF

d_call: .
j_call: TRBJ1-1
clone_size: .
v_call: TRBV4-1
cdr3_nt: TGCGCCAGCAGCCCCCGAGAAGCTTTCTTT
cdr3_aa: CASSPREAFF

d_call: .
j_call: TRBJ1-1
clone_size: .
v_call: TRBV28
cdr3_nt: TGTGCCACCAAAGTGGGGGGTACTGAAGCTTTCTTT
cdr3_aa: CATKVGGTEAFF

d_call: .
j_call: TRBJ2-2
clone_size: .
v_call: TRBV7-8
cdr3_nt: TGTGCCAGCTCCTGGGGGGGGCCCACCGGGGAGCTGTTTTTT
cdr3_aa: CASSWGGPTGELFF

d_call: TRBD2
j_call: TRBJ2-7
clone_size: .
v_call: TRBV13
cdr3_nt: TGTGCCAGCAACTCCCTAGCGGGAGGCGATTACGAGCAGTACTTC
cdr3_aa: CASNSLAGGDYEQYF

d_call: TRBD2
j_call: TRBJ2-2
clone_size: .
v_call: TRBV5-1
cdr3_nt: TGCGCCAGCAGCTCTAGCGGGAACCGGGACACCGGGGAGCTGTTTTTT
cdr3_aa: CASSSSGNRDTGELFF

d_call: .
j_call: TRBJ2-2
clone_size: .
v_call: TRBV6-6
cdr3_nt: TGTGCCAGCAGTTATTTGGCCCTGAGCGGGGAGCTGTTTTTT
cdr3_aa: CASSYLALSGELFF

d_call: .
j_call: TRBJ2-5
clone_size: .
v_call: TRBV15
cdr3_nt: TGTGCCACCAGCAGAGATGGTTTGACTAGTGAAGAGACCCAGTACTTC
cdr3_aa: CATSRDGLTSEETQYF

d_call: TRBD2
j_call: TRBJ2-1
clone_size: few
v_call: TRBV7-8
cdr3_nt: TGTGCCAGCAGCCCCGAGTGGGAGGGCCGGGTAGAGCAGTTCTTC
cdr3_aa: CASSPEWEGRVEQFF

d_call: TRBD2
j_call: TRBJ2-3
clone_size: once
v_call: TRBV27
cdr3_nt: TGTGCCAGCAGTCCCTGGTCTAGCGGGAGGAGCACAGATACGCAGTATTTT
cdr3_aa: CASSPWSSGRSTDTQYF

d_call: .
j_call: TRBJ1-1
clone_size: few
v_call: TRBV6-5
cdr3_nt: TGTGCCAGCAGTCGGCCCGGGGGGAACACTGAAGCTTTCTTT
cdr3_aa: CASSRPGGNTEAFF

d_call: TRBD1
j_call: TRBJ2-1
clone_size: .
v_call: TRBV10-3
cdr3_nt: TGTGCCATCAGTGCAACAAACCGGGACAGGTCCTACAATGAGCAGTTCTTC
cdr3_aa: CAISATNRDRSYNEQFF

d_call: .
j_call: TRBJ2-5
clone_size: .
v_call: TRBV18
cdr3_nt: TGTGCCAGCTCCTCGGATATAATGGAGACCCAGTACTTC
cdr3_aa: CASSSDIMETQYF

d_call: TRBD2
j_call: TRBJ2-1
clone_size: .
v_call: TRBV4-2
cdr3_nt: TGTGCCAGCAGCCAACCTAGCGGGAGTAGTGAGCAGTTCTTC
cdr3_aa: CASSQPSGSSEQFF

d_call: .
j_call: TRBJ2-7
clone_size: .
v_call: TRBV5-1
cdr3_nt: TGCGCCAGCAGAATGGACATTCTTGTTCTCTACGAGCAGTACTTC
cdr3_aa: CASRMDILVLYEQYF

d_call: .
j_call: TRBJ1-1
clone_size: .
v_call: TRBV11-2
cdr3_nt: TGTGCCAGCAGCTTACAGGCCCAAGCTTTCTTT
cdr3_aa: CASSLQAQAFF

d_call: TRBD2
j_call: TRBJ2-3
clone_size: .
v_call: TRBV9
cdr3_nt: TGTGCCAGCAGCGCCGGGACTAGCGGTTCAATGGATACGCAGTATTTT
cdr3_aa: CASSAGTSGSMDTQYF

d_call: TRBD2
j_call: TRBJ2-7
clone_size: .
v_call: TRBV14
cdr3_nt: TGTGCCAGCAGCCCGATGGGGCTAGCGGACTACGAGCAGTACTTC
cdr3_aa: CASSPMGLADYEQYF

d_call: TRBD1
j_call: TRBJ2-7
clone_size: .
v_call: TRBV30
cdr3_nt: TGTGCCTGGAGTGTGTGGTGGGACAGGGGGCAAACTATAGGTCACTACGAGCAGTACTTC
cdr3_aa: CAWSVWWDRGQTIGHYEQYF